Following are 5 T cell receptor beta chains from one sample sequenced in a study of Ad26.COV2.S vaccination and SARS-CoV-2 variants. Libraries were prepared by immunoSEQ multiplex PCR; TCRdb keeps only in-frame clonotypes and omits some of them. The sample lists hundreds of thousands of clones; roughly 90% were seen once. The treatment is: 15 to 20 received Ad26.COV2.S at low or high dose, single or two shots; roughly five received placebo; per-sample allocation not given. Sampling occurred on day 63 after the first vaccine or placebo injection. The starting material was peripheral blood, obtained in a trial of Ad26.COV2.S vaccine versus placebo. These receptors were collected from a person between 18 and 59 years old who received the Ad26.COV2.S COVID-19 vaccine or a placebo.

The chain employs TRBV4-1 and TRBJ1-1; 8 nucleotides match TRBD1. The V gene's germline CDR1 is MGHRA and CDR2 YSYEKL. The CDR3 is 16 residues long. Unmatched junction bases numbered 8, after V lost 2 bases and J lost 3 bases. The chain's CDR3 is CASSQRTGPLHTEAFF. The CDR3 DNA reads TGCGCCAGCAGCCAAAGGACAGGGCCTTTGCACACTGAAGCTTTCTTT.

The chain recombines TRBV5-1 with TRBJ1-1; D call uncertain. The CDR3 contains 13 residues. Germline V gene data show CDR1 as SGHRS and CDR2 as YFSETQ. V lost 7 bases and J 2 bases, leaving 12 bases between the germline ends. Written as DNA, the CDR3 is TGCGCCAGCGCTCGAGCTGAAAACACTGAAGCTTTCTTT. Translating gives CASARAENTEAFF. Full variable domain (missing parts from reference TRBV5-1 and TRBJ1-1): KAGVTQTPRYLIKTRGQQVTLSCSPISGHRSVSWYQQTPGQGLQFLFEYFSETQRNKGNFPGRFSGRQFSNSRSEMNVSTLELGDSALYLCASARAENTEAFFGQGTRLTVV.

The chain couples TRBV28 to TRBJ1-6; TRBD1 matches 8 bases. J gave up 6 bases and V 6 bases, and 7 bases lay outside the gene matches. The CDR3 runs 15 residues. CDR1 is MDHEN, CDR2 SYDVKM, per germline. In nucleotides, the CDR3 is TGTGCCAGCAGCCCGAGGACAGGGATTAATTCACCCCTCCACTTT. Translated: CASSPRTGINSPLHF.

This chain links TRBV4-3 with TRBJ1-3; D uncertain. Trimming pared 2 bases from V and 4 bases from J, leaving 12 bases between. Germline-derived CDR1 and CDR2 are LGHNA and YSLEER. The CDR3 consists of 15 residues. CDR3: CASSQREDPGNTIYF. In nucleotides, the CDR3 is TGCGCCAGCAGCCAAAGGGAGGACCCGGGAAACACCATATATTTT.

The chain employs TRBV7-2 and TRBJ2-1; 10 bases agree with TRBD2. CDR1 is SGHTA, CDR2 FQGNSA, per germline. The CDR3 loop spans 18 amino acids. The trim removed 3 bases at V and 2 bases at J, leaving 10 bases unmatched. CDR3 amino acids: CASSLVLAGVMPYNEQFF. For the CDR3, the DNA is TGTGCCAGCAGCTTGGTGCTAGCGGGAGTTATGCCCTACAATGAGCAGTTCTTC.